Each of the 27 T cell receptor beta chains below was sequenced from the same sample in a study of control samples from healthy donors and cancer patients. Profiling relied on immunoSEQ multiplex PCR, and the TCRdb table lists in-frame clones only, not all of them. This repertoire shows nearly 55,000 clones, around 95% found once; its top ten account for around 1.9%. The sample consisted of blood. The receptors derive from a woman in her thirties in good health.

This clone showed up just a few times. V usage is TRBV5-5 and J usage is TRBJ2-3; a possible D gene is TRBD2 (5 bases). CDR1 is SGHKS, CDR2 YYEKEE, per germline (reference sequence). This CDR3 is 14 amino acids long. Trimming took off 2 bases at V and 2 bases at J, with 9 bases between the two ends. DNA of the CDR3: TGTGCCAGCAGCTTCCGGGAAAACACAGATACGCAGTATTTT. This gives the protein CASSFRENTDTQYF.

CDR3 residues: CASSLEAGPQETQYF. The CDR3 nucleotides are TGTGCCAGCAGCTTAGAGGCAGGGCCCCAAGAGACCCAGTACTTC. V and J are TRBV7-6 and TRBJ2-5; D may be TRBD1 (5 bases). Germline V gene data show CDR1 as SGHVS and CDR2 as FNYEAQ. V lost 1 base and J lost 1, with 10 bases in between. The CDR3 consists of 15 residues.

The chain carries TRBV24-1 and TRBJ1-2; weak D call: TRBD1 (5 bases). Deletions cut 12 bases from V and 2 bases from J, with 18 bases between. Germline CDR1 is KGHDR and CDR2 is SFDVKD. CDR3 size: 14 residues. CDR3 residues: CAFNRGRTNYGYTF. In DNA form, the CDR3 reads TGTGCCTTCAATCGGGGCAGAACCAACTATGGCTACACCTTC.

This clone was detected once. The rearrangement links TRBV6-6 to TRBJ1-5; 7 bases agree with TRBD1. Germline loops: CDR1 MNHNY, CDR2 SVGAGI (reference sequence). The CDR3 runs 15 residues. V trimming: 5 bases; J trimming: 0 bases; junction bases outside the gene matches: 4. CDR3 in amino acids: CASSGTDFSNQPQHF. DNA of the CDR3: TGTGCCAGCAGTGGGACAGATTTTAGCAATCAGCCCCAGCATTTT.

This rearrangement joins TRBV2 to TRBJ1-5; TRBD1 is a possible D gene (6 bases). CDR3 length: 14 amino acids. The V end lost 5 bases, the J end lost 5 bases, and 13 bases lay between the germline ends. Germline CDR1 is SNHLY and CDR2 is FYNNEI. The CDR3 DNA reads TGTGCCAGCAGTTTCGACAGGCGCTATCAGCCCCAGCATTTT. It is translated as CASSFDRRYQPQHF.

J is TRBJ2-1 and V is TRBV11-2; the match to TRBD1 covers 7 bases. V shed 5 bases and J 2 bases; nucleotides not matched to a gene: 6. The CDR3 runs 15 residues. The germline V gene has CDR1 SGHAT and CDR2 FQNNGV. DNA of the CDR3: TGTGCCAGCAGCCCTCGACAGGGTACCTACAATGAGCAGTTCTTC. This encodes CASSPRQGTYNEQFF.

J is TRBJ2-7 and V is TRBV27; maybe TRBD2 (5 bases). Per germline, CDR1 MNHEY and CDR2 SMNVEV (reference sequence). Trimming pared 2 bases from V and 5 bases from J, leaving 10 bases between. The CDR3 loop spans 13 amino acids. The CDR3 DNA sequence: TGTGCCAGCAGTTTAGGAGGCGGCGACGAGCAGTACTTC. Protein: CASSLGGGDEQYF.

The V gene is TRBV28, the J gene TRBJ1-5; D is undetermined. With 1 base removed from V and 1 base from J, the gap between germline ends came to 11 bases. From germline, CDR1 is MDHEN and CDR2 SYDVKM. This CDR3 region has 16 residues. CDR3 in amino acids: CASSLLGRRSNQPQHF. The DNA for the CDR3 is TGTGCCAGCAGTTTATTAGGCCGACGCAGCAATCAGCCCCAGCATTTT.

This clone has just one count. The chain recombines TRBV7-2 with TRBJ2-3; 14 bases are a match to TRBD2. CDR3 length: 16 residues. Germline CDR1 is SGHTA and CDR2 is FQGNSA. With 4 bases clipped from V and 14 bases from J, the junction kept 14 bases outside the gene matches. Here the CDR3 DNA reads TGTGCCAGCAGCTCTGGACTAGCGGGAGGACGGGGGTGGGCGTATTTT. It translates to CASSSGLAGGRGWAYF.

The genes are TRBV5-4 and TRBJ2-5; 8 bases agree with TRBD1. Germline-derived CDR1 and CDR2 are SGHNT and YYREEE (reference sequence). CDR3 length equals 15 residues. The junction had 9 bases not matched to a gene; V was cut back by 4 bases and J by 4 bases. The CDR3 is CASSPDRGGGETQYF. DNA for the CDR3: TGTGCCAGCAGCCCTGACAGGGGAGGAGGAGAGACCCAGTACTTC.

The DNA for the CDR3 is TGTGCCAGCAGTGAACGTGAAAGGGGAGAGACCCAGTACTTC. Residues: CASSERERGETQYF. The chain couples TRBV2 to TRBJ2-5; D is perhaps TRBD1 (5 bases). Between the trimmed V and J ends, which lost 2 bases and 4 bases, there was a span of 11 bases. CDR1 is SNHLY and CDR2 is FYNNEI in the germline V gene. This CDR3 has 14 amino acids.

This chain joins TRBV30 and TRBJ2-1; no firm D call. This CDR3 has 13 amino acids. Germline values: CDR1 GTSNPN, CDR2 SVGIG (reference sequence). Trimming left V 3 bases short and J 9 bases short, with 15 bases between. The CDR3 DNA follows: TGTGCCTGGAGGCCCCTTGGGTTGGGTGAGCAGTTCTTC. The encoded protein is CAWRPLGLGEQFF.

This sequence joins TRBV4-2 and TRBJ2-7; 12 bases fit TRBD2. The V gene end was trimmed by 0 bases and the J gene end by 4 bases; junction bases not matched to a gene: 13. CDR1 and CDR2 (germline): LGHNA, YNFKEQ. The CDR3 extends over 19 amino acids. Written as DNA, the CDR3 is TGTGCCAGCAGCCAAGACGGGGGGCTAGCGGGAGGGCCGGGGTACGAGCAGTACTTC. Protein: CASSQDGGLAGGPGYEQYF.

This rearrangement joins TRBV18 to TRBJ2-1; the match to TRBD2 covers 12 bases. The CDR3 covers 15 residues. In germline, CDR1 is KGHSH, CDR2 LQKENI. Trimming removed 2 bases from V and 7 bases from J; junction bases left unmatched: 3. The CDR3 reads CASSPGLAGGNEQFF. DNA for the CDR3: TGTGCCAGCTCACCAGGGCTAGCGGGAGGGAATGAGCAGTTCTTC.

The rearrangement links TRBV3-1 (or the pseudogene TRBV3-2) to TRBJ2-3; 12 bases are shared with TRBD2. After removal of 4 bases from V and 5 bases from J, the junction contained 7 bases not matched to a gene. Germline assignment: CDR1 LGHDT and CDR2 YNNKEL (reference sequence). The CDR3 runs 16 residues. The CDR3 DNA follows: TGTGCCAGCAGCCCTAGCGGGAGGGAGGTGGGAGATACGCAGTATTTT. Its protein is CASSPSGREVGDTQYF.

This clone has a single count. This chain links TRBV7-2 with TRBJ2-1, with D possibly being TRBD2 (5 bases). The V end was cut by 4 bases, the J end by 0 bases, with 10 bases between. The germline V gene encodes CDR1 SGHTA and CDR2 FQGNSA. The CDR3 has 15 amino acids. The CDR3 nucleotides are TGTGCCAGCAGCTCGGACTCTAGCTCCTACAATGAGCAGTTCTTC. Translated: CASSSDSSSYNEQFF.

CDR3 DNA sequence: TGTGCCAGCAGCCCGTGGACTAGCGGAGGAGACGAGCAGTACTTC. Protein product: CASSPWTSGGDEQYF. J is TRBJ2-7 and V is TRBV7-2, with TRBD2 identical over 10 bases. The CDR3 runs to 15 residues. Germline assignment: CDR1 SGHTA and CDR2 FQGNSA. V was clipped by 5 bases and J by 5 bases; unmatched bases: 9.

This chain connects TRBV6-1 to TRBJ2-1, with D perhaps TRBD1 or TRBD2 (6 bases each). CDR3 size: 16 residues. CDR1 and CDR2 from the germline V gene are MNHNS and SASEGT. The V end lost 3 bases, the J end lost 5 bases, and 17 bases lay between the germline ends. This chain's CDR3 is CASSDLWGADHNEQFF. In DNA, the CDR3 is TGTGCCAGCAGTGATCTGTGGGGGGCGGATCACAATGAGCAGTTCTTC.

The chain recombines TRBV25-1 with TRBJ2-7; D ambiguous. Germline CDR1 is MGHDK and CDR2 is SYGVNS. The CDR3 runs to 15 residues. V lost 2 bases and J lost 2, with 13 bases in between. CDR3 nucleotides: TGTGCCAGCAGTGAAAAACACGGCCCCACCTACGAGCAGTACTTC. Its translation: CASSEKHGPTYEQYF.

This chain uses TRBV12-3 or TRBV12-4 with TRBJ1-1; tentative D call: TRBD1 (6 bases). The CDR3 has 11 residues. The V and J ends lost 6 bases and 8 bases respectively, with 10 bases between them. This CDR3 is CASSYTGEAFF. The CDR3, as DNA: TGTGCCAGCAGCTATACAGGGGAAGCTTTCTTT.

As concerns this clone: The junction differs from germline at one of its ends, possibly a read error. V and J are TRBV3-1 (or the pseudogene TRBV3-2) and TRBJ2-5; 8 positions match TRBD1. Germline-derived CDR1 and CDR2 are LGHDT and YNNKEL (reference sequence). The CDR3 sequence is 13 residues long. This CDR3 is CTSEDRGGKTQYF. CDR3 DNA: TGTACCAGCGAAGACAGGGGTGGGAAGACCCAGTACTTC.

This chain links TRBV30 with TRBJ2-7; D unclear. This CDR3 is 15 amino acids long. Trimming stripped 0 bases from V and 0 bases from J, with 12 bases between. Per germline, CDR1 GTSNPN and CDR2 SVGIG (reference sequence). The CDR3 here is CAWSVWQKSSYEQYF. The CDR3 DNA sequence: TGTGCCTGGAGTGTGTGGCAGAAGAGCTCCTACGAGCAGTACTTC.

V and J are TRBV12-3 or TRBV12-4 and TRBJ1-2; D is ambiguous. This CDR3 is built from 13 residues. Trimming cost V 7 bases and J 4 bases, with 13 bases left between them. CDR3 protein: CASNQKTAYGYTF. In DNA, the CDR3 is TGTGCCAGCAATCAAAAAACAGCCTATGGCTACACCTTC.

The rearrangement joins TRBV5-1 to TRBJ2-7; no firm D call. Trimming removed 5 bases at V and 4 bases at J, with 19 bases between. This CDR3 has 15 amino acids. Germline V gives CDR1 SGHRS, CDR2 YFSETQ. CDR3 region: CASRQQPTFNYEQYF. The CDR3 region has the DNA TGCGCCAGCAGGCAGCAGCCGACTTTTAATTACGAGCAGTACTTC.

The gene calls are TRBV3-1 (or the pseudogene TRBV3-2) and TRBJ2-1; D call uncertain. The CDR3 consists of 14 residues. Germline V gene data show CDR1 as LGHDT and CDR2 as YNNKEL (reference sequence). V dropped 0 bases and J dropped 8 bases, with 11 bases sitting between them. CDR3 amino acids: CASSQDLGTDEQFF. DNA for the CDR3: TGTGCCAGCAGCCAAGATCTGGGAACGGATGAGCAGTTCTTC.

CDR3 amino acids: CASSQVRDRSHEQYF. In nucleotides, the CDR3 is TGCGCCAGCAGCCAAGTCCGGGACAGGTCCCACGAGCAGTACTTC. J is TRBJ2-7 and V is TRBV4-1; 8 bases fit TRBD1. J lost 5 bases, V lost 1 base, and 7 bases had no gene match. The CDR3 totals 15 residues. Germline assignment: CDR1 MGHRA and CDR2 YSYEKL.

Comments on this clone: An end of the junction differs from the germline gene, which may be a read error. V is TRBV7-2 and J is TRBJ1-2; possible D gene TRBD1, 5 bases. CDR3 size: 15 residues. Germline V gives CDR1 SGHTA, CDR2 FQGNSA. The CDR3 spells CASSVAGTPVYGYTF. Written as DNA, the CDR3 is TGTGCCAGCAGCGTAGCCGGGACCCCCGTTTATGGCTACACCTTC.